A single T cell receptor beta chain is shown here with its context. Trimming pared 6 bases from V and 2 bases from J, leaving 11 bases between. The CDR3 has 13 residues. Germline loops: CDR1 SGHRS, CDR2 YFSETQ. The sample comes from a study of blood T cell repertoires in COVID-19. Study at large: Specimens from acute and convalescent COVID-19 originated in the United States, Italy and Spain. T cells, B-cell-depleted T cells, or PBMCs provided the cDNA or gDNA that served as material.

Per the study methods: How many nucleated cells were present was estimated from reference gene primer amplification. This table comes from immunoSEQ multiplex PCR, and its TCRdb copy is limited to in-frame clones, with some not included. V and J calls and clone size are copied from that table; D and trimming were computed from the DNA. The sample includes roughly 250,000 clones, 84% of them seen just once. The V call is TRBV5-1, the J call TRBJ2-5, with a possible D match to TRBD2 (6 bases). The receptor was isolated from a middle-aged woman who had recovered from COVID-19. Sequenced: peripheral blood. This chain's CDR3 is CASNEGTQETQYF. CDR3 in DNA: TGCGCCAGCAATGAGGGGACTCAAGAGACCCAGTACTTC.